The 9 T cell receptor beta chains below were found in one sample sequenced in a study of cytomegalovirus exposure and HLA in healthy donors. The PCR was carried out with 60 Vbeta primers and 13 Jbeta primers. Method: immunoSEQ multiplex PCR; TCRdb's copy keeps in-frame clones and lacks some. The sample yields about 98,000 clones, roughly 70% seen once. Sequenced material: PBMCs. The receptors were sampled from a male donor in good health and CMV-seronegative.

This rearrangement joins TRBV6-5 to TRBJ1-5; possibly TRBD1 for D (6 bases). The CDR3 contains 15 residues. Trimming removed 4 bases at V and 0 bases at J, with 10 bases between. Germline V gene data show CDR1 as MNHEY and CDR2 as SVGAGI. The CDR3 sequence is CASSSGGPSNQPQHF. Here the CDR3 DNA reads TGTGCCAGCAGTTCGGGGGGGCCTAGCAATCAGCCCCAGCATTTT.

The CDR3 bases are TGTGCCAGTAGTATGGGGGGTCAGCCCCAGCATTTT. Translation gives CASSMGGQPQHF. V is TRBV19 and J is TRBJ1-5; maybe TRBD1 (5 bases). Trimming pared 3 bases from V and 6 bases from J, leaving 6 bases between. The length of the CDR3 is 12 residues. Germline values: CDR1 LNHDA, CDR2 SQIVND (reference sequence).

V is TRBV6-5 and J is TRBJ1-1; 8 bases map to TRBD1. V was clipped by 3 bases and J by 12 bases; unmatched bases: 12. The CDR3 runs to 14 residues. CDR1 MNHEY and CDR2 SVGAGI come from the germline V gene. CDR3 DNA sequence: TGTGCCAGCAGTTATCAGGGGGCACGAATAGGGTCTTTCTTT. This translates into CASSYQGARIGSFF.

The chain links TRBV6-6 to TRBJ1-2, with no clear D. Germline V CDR1 and CDR2: MNHNY, SVGAGI (reference sequence). This CDR3 spans 11 amino acids. Trimming pared 1 base from V and 6 bases from J, leaving 3 bases between. The CDR3 sequence is CASSYLDGYTF. In DNA, the CDR3 is TGTGCCAGCAGTTACTTAGATGGCTACACCTTC.

The chain couples TRBV6-1 to TRBJ1-1, with D tentatively TRBD1 (6 bases). This CDR3 comprises 14 residues. Germline values: CDR1 MNHNS, CDR2 SASEGT. The ends were cut back, 2 bases at V and 5 bases at J, with 12 bases in the middle. CDR3 sequence reads: CASSEYRVVTEAFF. The CDR3 nucleotides read TGTGCCAGCAGTGAATACAGGGTGGTGACTGAAGCTTTCTTT.

This chain joins TRBV6-6 and TRBJ1-5; 7 nucleotides agree with TRBD1. CDR3 length: 15 residues. Germline V CDR1 and CDR2: MNHNY, SVGAGI (reference sequence). Trimming took 8 bases from V and 0 from J; bases not matched to a gene: 7. The CDR3, as DNA: TGTGCCAGCGGTAAGACAGGGCTTAGCAATCAGCCCCAGCATTTT. It is translated as CASGKTGLSNQPQHF.

The chain employs TRBV19 and TRBJ2-3; possibly TRBD2 for D (5 bases). In germline, CDR1 is LNHDA, CDR2 SQIVND (reference sequence). V was trimmed by 3 bases and J by 4 bases, leaving 20 bases between them. The CDR3 has 17 amino acids. The CDR3 here is CASSIKPPRTLADTQYF. The CDR3 nucleotides read TGTGCCAGTAGTATCAAGCCCCCGAGGACTCTGGCAGATACGCAGTATTTT.

The CDR3 DNA sequence: TGTGCCAGCAATTCACGGGACAGGGGTTCCTACGAGCAGTACTTC. It is translated as CASNSRDRGSYEQYF. This rearrangement joins TRBV27 to TRBJ2-7; 10 bases line up with TRBD1. After removal of 7 bases from V and 1 base from J, the junction contained 7 bases not matched to a gene. The V gene's germline CDR1 is MNHEY and CDR2 SMNVEV (reference sequence). The CDR3 is 15 residues long.

The rearrangement links TRBV15 to TRBJ2-7; possibly TRBD2 for D (6 bases). The germline V gene encodes CDR1 LNHNV and CDR2 YYDKDF (reference sequence). The CDR3 is made up of 15 amino acids. Trimming left V 3 bases short and J 2 bases short, with 14 bases between. The DNA for the CDR3 is TGTGCCACCAGCAGGACAACTAGCACGACCTACGAGCAGTACTTC. Its protein is CATSRTTSTTYEQYF.